The 30 T cell receptor beta chains below all came from one sample that was sequenced in a study of blood T cell repertoires in COVID-19. This table comes from immunoSEQ multiplex PCR, and its TCRdb copy is limited to in-frame clones, with some not included. The sample has about 92,000 clones, around 72% seen once. The sequenced sample consisted of peripheral blood. These receptor sequences come from a woman aged 60 to 75 in a cohort sampled during active or convalescent COVID-19.

This clone is a singleton in its sample. The chain joins TRBV19 to TRBJ1-4, with D hard to call. Germline V gene sequence: CDR1 LNHDA, CDR2 SQIVND (reference sequence). Trimming removed 4 bases at V and 4 bases at J, with 10 bases between. The length of the CDR3 is 14 residues. CDR3 residues: CASSSPEVNEKLFF. The DNA of the CDR3 is TGTGCCAGTAGTAGTCCAGAAGTTAATGAAAAACTGTTTTTT.

The V call is TRBV6-5, the J call TRBJ1-6; D uncertain. V lost 6 bases and J 9 bases, leaving 12 bases between the germline ends. The CDR3 consists of 13 residues. CDR1 is MNHEY and CDR2 is SVGAGI in the germline V gene. The CDR3 sequence is CASSPGRVSPLHF. CDR3 DNA sequence: TGTGCCAGCAGCCCCGGCCGGGTTTCACCCCTCCACTTT.

This clone came up once. The chain couples TRBV4-3 to TRBJ1-6; TRBD1 might be the D (5 bases). The V end lost 4 bases, the J end lost 6 bases, and 7 bases lay between the germline ends. Germline CDR1 and CDR2: LGHNA and YSLEER. This CDR3 is 13 amino acids long. The DNA for the CDR3 is TGCGCCAGCAGCCGAGACAGTAATTCACCCCTCCACTTT. It is translated as CASSRDSNSPLHF.

This chain connects TRBV7-8 to TRBJ1-1; weak D call: TRBD1 (6 bases). Germline values: CDR1 SGHVS, CDR2 FQNEAQ. V was shortened by 7 bases and J by 0 bases, with 18 bases between the two germline ends. The CDR3 length is 16 residues. CDR3 bases: TGTGCCAGCACGGGAGGTCAGACAGGCATGAACACTGAAGCTTTCTTT. It translates to CASTGGQTGMNTEAFF. Full variable domain (outside the CDR3, taken from reference TRBV7-8 and TRBJ1-1): GAGVSQSPRYKVAKRGQDVALRCDPISGHVSLFWYQQALGQGPEFLTYFQNEAQLDKSGLPSDRFFAERPEGSVSTLKIQRTQQEDSAVYLCASTGGQTGMNTEAFFGQGTRLTVV.

The V and J genes are TRBV7-2 and TRBJ2-2; tentatively, D is TRBD1 (7 bases). Germline lookup yields CDR1 SGHTA and CDR2 FQGNSA. V was cut by 4 bases and J by 6 bases, with 9 bases left in between. The CDR3 totals 13 residues. Here the CDR3 reads CASSSGGSGELFF. The CDR3 DNA is TGTGCCAGCAGCTCAGGGGGGTCCGGGGAGCTGTTTTTT.

This chain joins TRBV5-1 and TRBJ2-2, with D perhaps matching TRBD2 (5 bases). The CDR3 runs 14 residues. The germline V gene encodes CDR1 SGHRS and CDR2 YFSETQ. V gave up 3 bases and J gave up 0 bases, with 6 bases separating them. The CDR3 here is CASSSGTNTGELFF. CDR3 coding DNA: TGCGCCAGCAGCTCCGGGACGAACACCGGGGAGCTGTTTTTT.

This clone has only a few counts. V usage is TRBV10-3 and J usage is TRBJ1-2; a weak D match, TRBD1 (5 bases). V was shortened by 2 bases and J by 2 bases, with 6 bases between the two germline ends. CDR1 ENHRY and CDR2 SYGVKD come from the germline V gene. The length of the CDR3 is 13 residues. The CDR3 is CAISEGANYGYTF. In nucleotides, the CDR3 is TGTGCCATCAGTGAGGGGGCGAACTATGGCTACACCTTC.

The chain couples TRBV19 to TRBJ1-1; TRBD1 aligns across 8 bases. The CDR3 covers 14 residues. Trimming at V came to 6 bases and at J to 0 bases, leaving 3 bases not matched to a gene. The germline gives CDR1 LNHDA, CDR2 SQIVND (reference sequence). In DNA, the CDR3 is TGTGCCAGTAGCCTGACAGGGGTGAACACTGAAGCTTTCTTT. It encodes CASSLTGVNTEAFF.

The J gene is TRBJ2-2, the V gene TRBV14, with D maybe TRBD2 (6 bases). The V gene's germline CDR1 is SGHDN and CDR2 FVKESK. The CDR3 consists of 15 residues. V lost 5 bases to trimming and J lost 4 bases, with 14 bases between them. The CDR3 loop is CASSDTGVGTGELFF. As DNA, the CDR3 is TGTGCCAGCAGCGACACGGGGGTGGGCACCGGGGAGCTGTTTTTT.

The chain uses TRBV7-3 and TRBJ2-5, with TRBD1 matching over 8 bases. The J segment lost 5 bases and the V segment lost 5 bases, leaving 7 bases of the junction unmatched. There are 14 residues in the CDR3. Germline V lookup: CDR1 SGHTA, CDR2 FQGTGA. CDR3 region: CASSPTGGGETQYF. In DNA, the CDR3 is TGTGCCAGCAGCCCCACAGGGGGTGGCGAGACCCAGTACTTC.

The sample holds one count of this clone. The gene calls are TRBV7-2 and TRBJ2-7; D is uncertain. This CDR3 spans 15 amino acids. Germline V gene lookup returns CDR1 SGHTA and CDR2 FQGNSA. V gave up 1 base and J gave up 0 bases, with 10 bases separating them. CDR3 bases: TGTGCCAGCAGCTTAGACCCTAGGAGCTCCTACGAGCAGTACTTC. As protein: CASSLDPRSSYEQYF. The variable domain in full, with the rest retrieved from reference TRBV7-2 and TRBJ2-7, is GAGVSQSPSNKVTEKGKDVELRCDPISGHTALYWYRQSLGQGLEFLIYFQGNSAPDKSGLPSDRFSAERTGGSVSTLTIQRTQQEDSAVYLCASSLDPRSSYEQYFGPGTRLTVT.

This rearrangement joins TRBV7-2 to TRBJ1-6; 9 bases agree with TRBD1. Per germline, CDR1 SGHTA and CDR2 FQGNSA. CDR3 length: 15 amino acids. Trimming removed 5 bases from V and 7 bases from J; junction bases left unmatched: 6. The DNA for the CDR3 is TGTGCCAGCAGCCCCTGGACAGGGGAGAATTCACCCCTCCACTTT. It yields the protein CASSPWTGENSPLHF.

The V gene is TRBV5-1, the J gene TRBJ2-2; tentatively, D is TRBD1 (5 bases). Per the germline V gene, CDR1 is SGHRS and CDR2 is YFSETQ. V lost 0 bases and J 4 bases, leaving 10 bases between the germline ends. There are 15 residues in the CDR3. CDR3 residues: CASSLGQPGTGELFF. CDR3 bases: TGCGCCAGCAGCTTGGGACAGCCGGGCACCGGGGAGCTGTTTTTT. Full variable domain (rest looked up from reference TRBV5-1 and TRBJ2-2): KAGVTQTPRYLIKTRGQQVTLSCSPISGHRSVSWYQQTPGQGLQFLFEYFSETQRNKGNFPGRFSGRQFSNSRSEMNVSTLELGDSALYLCASSLGQPGTGELFFGEGSRLTVL.

This clone was observed a few times. The chain combines TRBV7-9 with TRBJ1-5; D is perhaps TRBD1 (5 bases). The CDR3 runs to 15 residues. Trimming pared 1 base from V and 3 bases from J, leaving 10 bases between. The germline gives CDR1 SEHNR, CDR2 FQNEAQ (reference sequence). The chain's CDR3 is CASSLGGRPNQPQHF. The CDR3 DNA sequence: TGTGCCAGCAGCTTAGGGGGCAGGCCCAATCAGCCCCAGCATTTT. The full variable domain, completed using reference TRBV7-9 and TRBJ1-5, is DTGVSQNPRHKITKRGQNVTFRCDPISEHNRLYWYRQTLGQGPEFLTYFQNEAQLEKSRLLSDRFSAERPKGSFSTLEIQRTEQGDSAMYLCASSLGGRPNQPQHFGDGTRLSIL.

The V and J genes are TRBV7-2 and TRBJ1-5, with D possibly matching TRBD1 (5 bases). Trimming cost V 5 bases and J 0 bases, with 8 bases left between them. The CDR3 consists of 14 residues. Germline V CDR1 and CDR2: SGHTA, FQGNSA. In DNA form, the CDR3 reads TGTGCCAGCAGCCCCGACAGTAGCAATCAGCCCCAGCATTTT. As protein: CASSPDSSNQPQHF.

J is TRBJ1-2 and V is TRBV28; the D gene is possibly TRBD1 (6 bases). The CDR3 loop spans 13 amino acids. V lost 10 bases and J 7 bases, leaving 19 bases between the germline ends. Germline V gene sequence: CDR1 MDHEN, CDR2 SYDVKM. CDR3 sequence (DNA): TGTGCCACTCCACAGAGGGGGAGAAGTGGCTACACCTTC. It codes for CATPQRGRSGYTF.

Turning to this clone: Germline and junction disagree at one end, which may indicate a read error. The V and J genes are TRBV7-6 and TRBJ2-5, with 8 bases fitting TRBD2. This CDR3 has 16 amino acids. From germline, CDR1 is SGHVS and CDR2 FNYEAQ. The CDR3 region is CASSLAGTRYYETQYF. DNA for the CDR3: TGTGCCAGCAGCCTAGCTGGGACTAGATATTATGAGACCCAGTACTTC.

The chain carries TRBV9 and TRBJ1-4; 7 nucleotides agree with TRBD1. This CDR3 region has 15 residues. The germline CDR1 and CDR2 sequences are SGDLS and YYNGEE. V lost 4 bases to trimming and J lost 9 bases; unmatched junction nucleotides: 12. In nucleotides, the CDR3 is TGTGCCAGCAGCCCTCAAGGAGGGACAGCCCAAAAACTGTTTTTT. It specifies CASSPQGGTAQKLFF.

The chain uses TRBV27 and TRBJ2-7, with a possible D match to TRBD2 (5 bases). Trimming shortened V by 5 bases and J by 0 bases, and 14 bases separated the two germline ends. From germline, CDR1 is MNHEY and CDR2 SMNVEV (reference sequence). The CDR3 has 15 amino acids. The CDR3 nucleotides read TGTGCCAGCAGTCCCGAACTAGTTTCCTCCTACGAGCAGTACTTC. Protein: CASSPELVSSYEQYF.

The rearrangement joins TRBV15 to TRBJ2-3; 10 bases map to TRBD2. Trimming cost V 0 bases and J 4 bases; bases outside gene matches: 7. Germline V gene sequence: CDR1 LNHNV, CDR2 YYDKDF (reference sequence). This CDR3 region has 17 residues. CDR3: CATSRDPASGGPDTQYF. The CDR3 region has the DNA TGTGCCACCAGCAGAGACCCGGCTAGCGGGGGCCCAGATACGCAGTATTTT.

V gene TRBV28 combines with J gene TRBJ2-6; D might be TRBD2 (6 bases). CDR3 length equals 15 residues. The V end lost 3 bases, the J end lost 2 bases, and 8 bases lay between the germline ends. Germline values: CDR1 MDHEN, CDR2 SYDVKM. This chain's CDR3 is CASSFAGPGANVLTF. The CDR3 DNA sequence: TGTGCCAGCAGTTTCGCGGGGCCTGGGGCCAACGTCCTGACTTTC.

CDR3 DNA sequence: TGTGCCACCAGCAGATCCAGGGGTATGGGCACCGGGGAGCTGTTTTTT. Translated: CATSRSRGMGTGELFF. V usage is TRBV15 and J usage is TRBJ2-2, with a tentative D call TRBD1 (6 bases). Trimming left V 2 bases short and J 4 bases short, with 14 bases between. CDR1 LNHNV and CDR2 YYDKDF come from the germline V gene (reference sequence). CDR3 length equals 16 residues.

Details on this clone: A junction boundary mismatches the germline segment, possibly from a read error. The V gene is TRBV27, the J gene TRBJ1-5; possibly TRBD1 for D (6 bases). CDR3 size: 15 residues. Germline CDR1 and CDR2: MNHEY and SMNVEV (reference sequence). In nucleotides, the CDR3 is TGTGCCAGCAGTCTATCAACAGGGATAGGTCAGCCCCAGCATTTT. Amino acid sequence: CASSLSTGIGQPQHF.

This sequence joins TRBV24-1 and TRBJ1-2; perhaps TRBD1 as D (6 bases). V lost 7 bases and J lost 2, with 13 bases in between. The CDR3 loop spans 14 amino acids. The germline CDR1 and CDR2 sequences are KGHDR and SFDVKD. CDR3 in amino acids: CATSPDSENYGYTF. Here the CDR3 DNA reads TGTGCCACCAGCCCGGACAGTGAGAACTATGGCTACACCTTC.

CDR3 bases: TGCAGCGTTGAGAACCCCCTCGGTCCGGGACAGGGTTTCTCCGAGCAGTACTTC. Translating gives CSVENPLGPGQGFSEQYF. The chain is built from TRBV29-1 and TRBJ2-7; 9 bases map to TRBD1. The junction had 21 bases not matched to a gene; V was cut back by 3 bases and J by 6 bases. The CDR3 runs 18 residues. The germline CDR1 and CDR2 sequences are SQVTM and ANQGSEA.

This chain links TRBV6-2 or TRBV6-3 with TRBJ2-4; maybe TRBD1 (6 bases). The CDR3 spans 19 residues. V lost 6 bases to trimming and J lost 0 bases, with 24 bases between them. The germline CDR1 and CDR2 sequences are MNHEY and SVGEGT. The CDR3 loop reads CASSPHTGLSGLAKNIQYF. CDR3 coding DNA: TGTGCCAGCAGCCCACACACAGGGTTGAGCGGATTAGCCAAAAACATTCAGTACTTC.

The table lists this clone with a few counts. The chain joins TRBV5-1 to TRBJ2-2; TRBD2 might be the D (6 bases). This CDR3 comprises 16 residues. Trimming cost V 4 bases and J 0 bases, with 13 bases left between them. The germline gives CDR1 SGHRS, CDR2 YFSETQ. The CDR3 is CASSLTGTANTGELFF. The DNA for the CDR3 is TGCGCCAGCAGCCTGACCGGGACTGCGAACACCGGGGAGCTGTTTTTT.

The chain recombines TRBV20-1 with TRBJ1-1; D unresolved. Per germline, CDR1 DFQATT and CDR2 SNEGSKA (reference sequence). The CDR3 length is 13 residues. V was clipped by 3 bases and J by 7 bases, with 15 bases between them. The CDR3 nucleotides are TGCAGTGCTAGTTTCCGGGATCGTAGTGAAGCTTTCTTT. Its protein product is CSASFRDRSEAFF.

V is TRBV6-1 and J is TRBJ2-7; 7 nucleotides agree with TRBD1. This CDR3 region has 15 residues. With 3 bases clipped from V and 1 base from J, the junction kept 6 bases outside the gene matches. Germline-derived CDR1 and CDR2 are MNHNS and SASEGT. For the CDR3, the DNA is TGTGCCAGCAGTGACAGGGGGTATGGTTCCTACGAGCAGTACTTC. It encodes CASSDRGYGSYEQYF.

The chain has TRBV5-4 and TRBJ2-7; TRBD2 agrees at 11 bases. Trimming at V came to 4 bases and at J to 0 bases, leaving 6 bases not matched to a gene. Per germline, CDR1 SGHNT and CDR2 YYREEE (reference sequence). The CDR3 contains 16 residues. The CDR3 DNA reads TGTGCCAGCAGCCAGGGACTAGCGGCGAGCTCCTACGAGCAGTACTTC. Protein sequence: CASSQGLAASSYEQYF.